This T cell receptor (beta chain) was observed in a study of cytomegalovirus exposure and HLA in healthy donors (dated by TCRdb to 2017 to 2019). As for the study more broadly: An earlier analysis of approximately 600 of the donors reported approximately 270 Gb of sequence data and roughly 100 million unique TCR beta sequences from approximately 180 million T cells. An early release covering approximately 600 HLA-typed donors comprised approximately 300 gigabases of sequencing data and tens of millions of unique TCR sequences. Of the roughly 390 genotyped donors, over 65% fell in the genetic ancestry cluster associated with self-reported Caucasian donors. The study aimed to test whether cataloging public T cell receptors could reveal signatures of past pathogen exposure. The study used immunosequencing to profile the T cell repertoires of some 600 subjects and linked those repertoires to cytomegalovirus serostatus. In addition to the first cohort of 666 subjects, a separate validation cohort of 120 different subjects was used. To predict cytomegalovirus infection status, the study combined high-throughput TCR immunosequencing, statistical association of individual TCRs with disease status, and machine learning. A later analysis re-examined previously published TCR beta repertoires from about 670 donors and added high-resolution HLA genotyping to investigate patterns of TCR occurrence. Rather than using new phenotypic data, the later analysis identified candidate immune exposures from TCR beta sequences and from how often those sequences occurred across donors. An earlier analysis of 450 to 750 of the donors used high-throughput TCR beta sequencing to judge whether each TCR beta V gene segment behaved as functional or pseudogenic. Donor age, sex, ethnicity and CMV serostatus were collected together with the repertoire data. In a later genetic analysis, genome-wide SNP genotypes for about 60% of the 666 donors were used, and that subset was treated as a discovery cohort. All discovery cohort repertoires had been generated using a single sequencing platform. HLA typing covered class I and class II loci at four-digit resolution. Typing coverage varied by locus: about 620-630 donors for A, B, C, DRB1 and DQB1; approximately 520 for DQA1; over 600 for DPA1; approximately 470 for DPB1. Roughly 5 DR-DQ haplotypes were handled as single units for association and clustering because linkage in the cohort was strong. Among around 400 genotyped donors of the cohort, an average of around 240,000 unique TCR beta nucleotide sequences was sequenced per donor, of which 15% to 20% were non-productive.

The cohort was made up of 500 to 850 healthy bone marrow donors. Cohort members were all nominally healthy when sampled, although unrecorded immune exposures were likely present. The donor tested CMV seronegative, placing the donor among the 300 to 450 seronegative members of the cohort. Each donor provided a peripheral blood sample, and peripheral blood mononuclear cells were used for TCR beta sequencing. The Qiagen DNeasy Blood Extraction Kit was used to extract genomic DNA from the blood cell samples. A note on this clone: Its antigen target is currently unknown. Base quality data are lacking; no much larger clone is found one base away.

The library was generated by the immunoSEQ multiplex PCR assay. For the multiplex PCR, a mixture combining 60 forward primers for TCR Vbeta segments and 13 reverse primers for TCR Jbeta segments was used. The CDR3 region of rearranged TCR beta genes was amplified from genomic DNA by a multiplex PCR assay. Amplified TCR beta libraries were sequenced as 87-base-pair reads on the Illumina HiSeq System. On the authors' methods: A later analysis counted some 80 million unique TCR beta chains across the 666 repertoires, and some 11 million of these chains were shared by at least two donors. Raw reads were error-corrected and collapsed into unique sequences with a nearest-neighbor algorithm that merged closely related sequences to remove PCR and sequencing errors. Alignment of CDR3 sequences to IMGT reference sequences was used to assign V, D and J gene segments. For a sequence to be retained, a match of at least six nucleotides to both a V gene segment and a J gene segment was required. A rearrangement was called productive if the CDR3 had no stop codons and remained in frame with V and J, and every other rearrangement was called non-productive. Following IMGT convention, CDR3 was defined as the stretch from the second conserved V-encoded cysteine to the conserved J-encoded phenylalanine. The earlier analysis of 587 of the donors excluded any sequence lacking an unambiguous match to a single V gene segment. An earlier analysis of 550 to 650 of the donors classified V segments as functional when productive rearrangements were above 56.7% and as segregating when the standard deviation between donors was above 5%. A statistical classification framework was developed to diagnose cytomegalovirus status using the catalog of TCR beta chain sequences. In a later analysis, V and J genes were assigned by comparing TCR nucleotide sequences against IMGT/GENE-DB human TR gene sequences. In a later analysis, CDR3 sequences and most-parsimonious VDJ recombination scenarios were assigned using the TCRdist pipeline. A later analysis defined each TCR beta chain by its CDR3 amino acid sequence plus V-gene family, and excluded reads lacking a unique V-gene family. To address suspected cross-contamination and a sequencing artifact, a later analysis removed roughly 640 highly shared, low-generation-probability nucleotide sequences. In a later analysis, a clonal expansion index was calculated for each public chain from normalized within-repertoire ranks of inferred template counts. In a later analysis, generation probabilities were computed with a VDJ recombination model fitted to out-of-frame rearrangements, and the resulting probabilities were checked against IGoR. In a later analysis, TCR-TCR, TCR-HLA and TCR-CMV co-occurrence was scored with hypergeometric tests, and a repertoire-size bias correction was applied to TCR pairs. To estimate false discovery rates, a later analysis permuted the HLA or CMV assignments 20 times. In a later analysis, co-occurring TCRs were grouped using DBSCAN, and TCRdist sequence similarity was added for clustering within HLA-allele-positive subsets. Co-occurrence clustering excluded repertoires with fewer than 30,000 or more than 120,000 public chains, plus five with anomalous nucleotide sharing. Held by TCRdb, this immuneACCESS table contains in-frame sequences only and omits some clones. Under half of the omission traces to an unresolved V gene where checked; the cause of the rest is unknown. For V, J and clone size, that table is used; D and trimming come from the DNA. The sample contains approximately 110,000 clones, about 85% of them found a single time. The ten largest clones capture less than 0.25% of the sample.

V trim: 4 bases; J trim: 4 bases; unmatched bases: 5. The cysteine opens and the phenylalanine closes a CDR3 of 15 amino acids. The retained sequence is limited to the CDR3, 45 bases, with the frame set at the first base. The germline V gene sets CDR1 to SGHRS and CDR2 to YFSETQ. The study at large found these results: A further reported finding was that TCR beta sequences accurately predicted the HLA-A and HLA-B alleles for most subjects in the first cohort. Because counts were too low, seventeen rarely observed V segments, including chromosome 9 orphons, were left out of the earlier analysis of 500 to 650 of the donors. A few of the identified cytomegalovirus-associated TCR beta chains were confirmed in vitro to be specific for cytomegalovirus antigens. The sequencing pipeline was judged likely to have produced a cluster of highly shared sequence variants as a technical artifact. Correlated functional status among segregating V segments might be attributable to linkage disequilibrium, but an unknown experimental factor could not be ruled out. In a later analysis, the rate of TCR association differed among HLA loci, with DRB1 alleles having the most associated TCRs and HLA-C alleles having the fewest. It was suggested by the authors that the approach could potentially be generalized to other disease states and immunological phenotypes. Compared with equally common non-associated chains, HLA-associated TCR beta chains in a later analysis were more clonally expanded and had lower generation probabilities. In a later analysis, several top co-occurrence clusters were reported to appear linked to parvovirus B19, influenza, CMV and Epstein-Barr virus. A later genetic analysis associated a missense DCLRE1C variant with V-gene and J-gene trimming of TCR beta chains, and an independent cohort replicated the association. In an earlier analysis of about 600 of the donors, most TCR beta V segments appeared in productive rearrangements about 90% or about 30% of the time, broadly matching IMGT annotations. Some IMGT-functional V segments, including TRBV6-2 and TRBV6-3, could not be distinguished by the 87-base-pair reads and were therefore excluded. The study gave a list of 150 to 200 TCR beta chains associated with cytomegalovirus. Specific HLA alleles were associated with 16,951 TCR beta sequences at a false discovery rate of 0.05 in a later analysis. The cohort was sequenced for TCR beta chains only, and without alpha or paired-chain data the features that could be detected were limited. Most TCR sequences were seen in very few donors, while some public TCRs were found in many individuals. Cytomegalovirus status was reported to be diagnosed by the classifier with high specificity and sensitivity in both the original and validation cohorts. Immune exposure information for the cohort was limited to CMV serostatus. When HLA alleles, especially DR and DQ, strongly co-occurred, TCR associations were difficult to assign to individual alleles. Because some donors lacked HLA typing at each locus, the association tests relied only on the typed subset. A later genetic analysis reported fewer N-insertions in productive TCRs among donors in an Asian-associated ancestry cluster than the 666-donor mean. A later analysis found that most CMV-associated TCR beta chains appeared HLA-restricted, with HLA associations seemingly driven largely by CMV exposure. Presence/absence analyses assumed roughly uniform sequencing depth across donors, an assumption that may not hold.

The sequenced sample consisted of PBMCs. The sequence came from a man between 50 and 59 years old in good health and CMV-seronegative. The chain is encoded by TRBV5-1 joined to TRBJ2-1; 10 bases in the junction line up with TRBD2. The DNA is TGCGCCAGCAGCCTAGCGGGGGTAGCTTACAATGAGCAGTTCTTC. Translation gives CASSLAGVAYNEQFF.